This T cell receptor (beta chain) came from a study of blood T cell repertoires in COVID-19. Sequencing was performed with immunoSEQ multiplex PCR; in TCRdb, only in-frame clones are kept and a portion is missing. The repertoire holds 95,000 to 150,000 clones, roughly 80% seen once, with 9.5% to 13% in the top ten. Turning to this clone: This sample includes further DNA sequences coding for the same CDR3.

The V end was cut by 6 bases, the J end by 2 bases, with 8 bases between. The CDR3 contains 12 residues. Germline V gene lookup returns CDR1 SNHLY and CDR2 FYNNEI. The J gene is TRBJ2-7, the V gene TRBV2; D ambiguous. Input material: peripheral blood. This clonotype was obtained from a human donor in a cohort sampled during active COVID-19. The CDR3 coding sequence is TGTGCCAGCAGGGGTCAGGCCTACGAGCAGTACTTC. It encodes CASRGQAYEQYF.